This paragraph reports one T cell receptor (beta chain). Its antigen is not identified. This specimen belongs to a study of OX40 agonist ivuxolimab in advanced cancers. Study as a whole: Six ivuxolimab dose levels, 0.01 to 10 mg/kg, were given intravenously every 2 weeks. Subjects had a mean age of about 65 years, with a range of about 20 to 85; roughly 80% were male. It was permissible to have had prior anti-PD-1, anti-PD-L1 or anti-CTLA-4 therapy, and about 40% had some.

General observations from the study: CD4+ T cells averaged fewer expanded clones than CD8+ T cells.

The CDR3 covers 13 residues. V was trimmed by 6 bases and J by 4 bases, leaving 12 bases between them. CDR1 is SGHVS, CDR2 FNYEAQ, per germline. Measured with immunoSEQ multiplex PCR; TCRdb has only the in-frame clones, and not every one. The repertoire consists of around 72,000 clones, with approximately 90% occurring once and the leading ten covering around 0.92%. The clonotype originates from an adult with an advanced solid tumor such as melanoma, head and neck, liver or kidney cancer. V and J are TRBV7-6 and TRBJ1-1; tentative D call: TRBD1 (6 bases). The sample was CD4+ or CD8+ T cells sorted from blood, taken in a trial of the OX40 agonist ivuxolimab. The CDR3 sequence: CASRAGVGTEAFF. DNA for the CDR3: TGTGCCAGCAGGGCAGGGGTAGGCACTGAAGCTTTCTTT.